The text below deals with one T cell receptor beta chain. The sample is drawn from a study of blood T cell repertoires in COVID-19. Data came from immunoSEQ multiplex PCR; TCRdb stores just in-frame clones and leaves some out. The sample records hundreds of thousands of clones, approximately 87% being singletons. With 3 bases clipped from V and 6 bases from J, the junction kept 10 bases outside the gene matches. The CDR3 sequence is 15 residues long. CDR1 is MDHEN, CDR2 SYDVKM, per germline. The sequence came from a woman between 65 and 79 years old with active or convalescent COVID-19. Sequencing used peripheral blood. This chain links TRBV28 with TRBJ1-2, with 7 bases aligning to TRBD1. This CDR3 reads CASSFLAGGGNGYTF. DNA for the CDR3: TGTGCCAGCAGTTTCTTAGCAGGGGGAGGTAATGGCTACACCTTC.